These T cell receptor beta chains were read from a single sample in a study of control samples from healthy donors and cancer patients. TCRdb keeps only in-frame clones here, not all; method: immunoSEQ multiplex PCR. The sample lists around 100,000 clones, more than 85% seen once, with about 18% in the top ten. Sequencing was carried out using PBMCs. Receptor source: a man aged 55-75 years with lung cancer. Both conserved end residues are part of each CDR3. D genes are given only for firm matches. Size is stated for part of the rows, as once, few or many counts, or as a class when the clone is expanded.

>.|.|TRBJ1-3|TRBV4-1
TGCGCCAGCAGCCAAGTCGAGGTGGGGAAAGGAAACACCATATATTTT
CASSQVEVGKGNTIYF
>.|.|TRBJ1-1|TRBV7-3
TGTGCCAGCAGCTTGTCCTCGCTGAACACTGAAGCTTTCTTT
CASSLSSLNTEAFF
>.|.|TRBJ1-2|TRBV5-1
TGCGCCAGCATGCCAGAACCCAACTATGGCTACACCTTC
CASMPEPNYGYTF
>.|TRBD1|TRBJ1-1|TRBV6-1
TGTGCCAGCAGTGGCCCCTGGACAGGGCGAAGTTATACTGAAGCTTTCTTT
CASSGPWTGRSYTEAFF
>.|.|TRBJ2-7|TRBV7-6
TGTGCCAGCAGTCCAACCTGGAGCCCCTACGAGCAGTACTTC
CASSPTWSPYEQYF
>.|.|TRBJ1-6|TRBV3-1/TRBV3-2
TGTGCCAGCAGCATCGGACAGAGGGGTGTGGTTAATTCACCCCTCCACTTT
CASSIGQRGVVNSPLHF
>.|.|TRBJ1-2|TRBV30
TGTGCCTGGAGCCCTGGCCCGTCCTATGGCTACACCTTC
CAWSPGPSYGYTF
>.|.|TRBJ1-1|TRBV5-1
TGCGCCAGCAGCATATCCGGGACCACTGAAGCTTTCTTT
CASSISGTTEAFF
>few|TRBD1|TRBJ1-6|TRBV5-1
TGCGCCAGCAGCCTTACAGGGGGGGAGAGATCACCCCTCCACTTT
CASSLTGGERSPLHF
>.|TRBD1|TRBJ1-2|TRBV7-9
TGTGCCAGCAGCCCGACAGGGAAGGAGGGCTACACCTTC
CASSPTGKEGYTF
>.|.|TRBJ1-3|TRBV15
TGTGCCACCAGCAGAGGGTCCGTCCCTGGAAACACCATATATTTT
CATSRGSVPGNTIYF
>.|.|TRBJ1-6|TRBV10-1
TGCGCCAGCAGCGACACGCCCGCCAGTGGGGATTCACCCCTCCACTTT
CASSDTPASGDSPLHF
>few|TRBD1|TRBJ1-1|TRBV5-1
TGCGCCAGCTTCCGGGACAGGGGTACTGAAGCTTTCTTT
CASFRDRGTEAFF
>.|TRBD1|TRBJ1-2|TRBV6-1
TGTGCCAGCAGTGAAGATCCAGGGGGCCGTTTCGGCTACACCTTC
CASSEDPGGRFGYTF
>.|.|TRBJ2-2|TRBV6-5
TGTGCCAGCAGTTTCTTCAGGGAGACGGGGGAGCTGTTTTTT
CASSFFRETGELFF
>.|TRBD1|TRBJ2-7|TRBV24-1
TGTGCCACCAGTGAGGGACAGTACGACGAGCAGTACTTC
CATSEGQYDEQYF
>.|.|TRBJ2-2|TRBV5-4
TGTGCCAGCAGCTTGGGACAAGACACCGGGGAGCTGTTTTTT
CASSLGQDTGELFF
>.|.|TRBJ1-1|TRBV6-5
TGTGCCAGCAGTTACTCGTATACGGGGGGGACTGAAGCTTTCTTT
CASSYSYTGGTEAFF
>.|.|TRBJ1-2|TRBV30
TGTGCCTGGAGTCCACAGGGAAGCTATGGCTACACCTTC
CAWSPQGSYGYTF
>.|TRBD1|TRBJ1-6|TRBV7-9
TGTGCCAGCAGCTTAGAGGCAGGGGGAAACAATTCACCCCTCCACTTT
CASSLEAGGNNSPLHF
>.|TRBD1|TRBJ2-2|TRBV2
TGTGCCAGCAGTTACCTGGGGACAGAAAACACCGGGGAGCTGTTTTTT
CASSYLGTENTGELFF
>.|TRBD1|TRBJ2-5|TRBV14
TGTGCCAGCAGCCAAGATATTCGGACAGGCCAGTACTTC
CASSQDIRTGQYF
>.|.|TRBJ1-3|TRBV30
TGTGCCTGGAGTGTAGGGTTCTCTGGAAACACCATATATTTT
CAWSVGFSGNTIYF
>.|TRBD1|TRBJ1-2|TRBV5-1
TGCGCCAGCAGCCAGAAGACAGGGAACTATGGCTACACCTTC
CASSQKTGNYGYTF
>.|.|TRBJ1-2|TRBV30
TGTGCCTGGAGTTTAGGTACTAACTATGGCTACACCTTC
CAWSLGTNYGYTF
>.|.|TRBJ1-1|TRBV12-3/TRBV12-4
TGTGCCAGCAGTTTAAAAGTTGAAGCTTTCTTT
CASSLKVEAFF
>.|.|TRBJ1-3|TRBV5-1
TGCGCCAGCAGGTCCGCTGGAAACACCATATATTTT
CASRSAGNTIYF
>once|.|TRBJ1-4|TRBV5-1
TGCGCCAGCAGCTTACGAACTAATGAAAAACTGTTTTTT
CASSLRTNEKLFF
>.|TRBD1|TRBJ2-3|TRBV5-6
TGTGCCAGCAGCTTGATAACTGGGACAGTCGGAGATACGCAGTATTTT
CASSLITGTVGDTQYF
>.|.|TRBJ1-1|TRBV7-3
TGTGCCAGCAGCTCGACAGGCCCGGGCACTGAAGCTTTCTTT
CASSSTGPGTEAFF
>.|TRBD2|TRBJ2-2|TRBV11-3
TGTGCCAGCAGCTCCGGGGGGGGGAACACCGGGGAGCTGTTTTTT
CASSSGGGNTGELFF
>once|.|TRBJ2-6|TRBV7-2
TGTGCCAGCAGCTTGAGCCGGGCTGGGGCCAACGTCCTGACTTTC
CASSLSRAGANVLTF
>.|.|TRBJ1-1|TRBV12-3/TRBV12-4
TGTGCCAGCAGCCAGGGCGTATTGACTGAAGCTTTCTTT
CASSQGVLTEAFF
>.|.|TRBJ1-2|TRBV30
TGTGCCTGGAGTGTAAACAGGGAAAGTGGCTACACCTTC
CAWSVNRESGYTF
>.|TRBD2|TRBJ2-5|TRBV24-1
TGTGCCACCAGTGATTGGGGTAGCGGGGGCCAAGAGACCCAGTACTTC
CATSDWGSGGQETQYF
>few|TRBD2|TRBJ2-2|TRBV9
TGTGCCAGCAGCGCTGGACTAGCGAACACCGGGGAGCTGTTTTTT
CASSAGLANTGELFF
>.|.|TRBJ1-1|TRBV5-1
TGCGCCAGCAGCTTAATCCCGGGGACTGAAGCTTTCTTT
CASSLIPGTEAFF
>.|TRBD2|TRBJ2-5|TRBV29-1
TGCAGCGGGGTAGCGGGGCAAGAGACCCAGTACTTC
CSGVAGQETQYF
>.|.|TRBJ1-1|TRBV6-5
TGTGCCAGCAGTTACGGCAGGATGAACACTGAAGCTTTCTTT
CASSYGRMNTEAFF
>once|TRBD2|TRBJ2-3|TRBV19
TGTGCCAGTCTAGCGGGGGGGCGGACAGATACGCAGTATTTT
CASLAGGRTDTQYF
>.|TRBD2|TRBJ2-2|TRBV27
TGCGCCCGCAGTCCAGAAACGCGGGGGGGCCGGACCGGGGAGCTGTTTTTT
CARSPETRGGRTGELFF
>.|TRBD1|TRBJ2-5|TRBV5-8
TGTGCCAGCAGCTTCCGGGACAGGGATCTACAGACCCAGTACTTC
CASSFRDRDLQTQYF
>.|.|TRBJ1-5|TRBV2
TGTGCCAGCAGCTCGACAAACCCTAATCAGCCCCAGCATTTT
CASSSTNPNQPQHF
>.|.|TRBJ2-2|TRBV5-5
TGTGCCAGCAGCTTGGGCCTTTTTTACACCGGGGAGCTGTTTTTT
CASSLGLFYTGELFF
>many|TRBD1|TRBJ1-2|TRBV20-1
TGCAGTGCTAGTCCTCCGGGACAGGGTCGAGGAGGCTACACCTTC
CSASPPGQGRGGYTF
>.|TRBD1|TRBJ1-4|TRBV25-1
TGTGCCAGCAGTGAATTTGACAGGGGTGAAAAACTGTTTTTT
CASSEFDRGEKLFF
>.|.|TRBJ1-5|TRBV27
TGTGCCAGCAGCCCAGAGGGACCGCCGGACCAGCATTTT
CASSPEGPPDQHF
>.|TRBD1|TRBJ2-3|TRBV5-6
TGTGCCAGCAGCCAAGCGGGACAGGGTTTCGGGACAGATACGCAGTATTTT
CASSQAGQGFGTDTQYF
>.|.|TRBJ2-1|TRBV5-1
TGCGCCAGCAGTGTTGAGGGCAACGGATACAATGAGCAGTTCTTC
CASSVEGNGYNEQFF
>.|.|TRBJ2-5|TRBV6-5
TGTGCCAGCAGTCTAGGGTTAGTGGAGACCCAGTACTTC
CASSLGLVETQYF
>.|.|TRBJ2-5|TRBV2
TGTGCCAGTTCACCTTGGGGGGCGAAGACCCAGTACTTC
CASSPWGAKTQYF
>once|.|TRBJ1-2|TRBV4-1
TGCGCCAGCAGCCAAGACCCCAACTATGGCTACACCTTC
CASSQDPNYGYTF
>.|.|TRBJ1-1|TRBV6-5
TGTGCCAGCAGAGAGACAGTGAACACTGAAGCTTTCTTT
CASRETVNTEAFF
>few|TRBD1|TRBJ2-2|TRBV5-6
TGTGCCAGCAGCTTTTTGACAGGGTACCCCGGGGAGCTGTTTTTT
CASSFLTGYPGELFF